This note documents a single T cell receptor (beta chain) sequence. Its recognized antigen is unknown. The record has no base qualities; no much larger clone is one base away. This sample was taken from a study of T cell responses to AZD1222 COVID-19 vaccine (dated by TCRdb to the early 2020s). Study-level background: A total of 230 or so trial participants underwent TCR sequencing, of whom 200 to 220 received two doses of AZD1222 and about 25 received two doses of the MenACWY control vaccine. Enrollment into the trials was organized by age into subgroups of 18-55, 56-69 and 70-plus years, and those subgroups contained about 160, 30 and 59 TCR-sequenced participants, respectively. Here is what the overall study found, with its caveats: Reportedly, almost half of the unique spike-specific TCRs recognized epitopes lying outside the regions that are mutated in the B.1.351 and B.1.1.7 variants. Participants were mostly white British, with more females than males. The authors suggested clonal diversity may have been underestimated. The 56-69-year group was small, and its depth increase did not reach significance, likely because of low power. Conclusions about previously exposed vaccinees are limited, since just 5 to 7 AZD1222 recipients were seropositive for SARS-CoV-2 at baseline. Because no samples from the day 14 peak response were available, repertoires could be characterized only after the peak T cell response. The whole spike protein was spanned by vaccine-associated CD4 TCRs, and dominant responses were seen in regions 160-218 and 743-854. After two AZD1222 doses, spike-specific TCR breadth and depth were significantly higher than at day 0 and than in MenACWY recipients.

Sample time point, as interpreted from the label and publication: about 28 days (+/-7) after the second vaccine dose. The sample's treatment or condition label, in plain terms: meningococcal conjugate vaccine given as trial control. Vaccinee samples came from UK trials COV001 and COV002, including a single-blind randomized controlled phase 2/3 trial of AZD1222 (ChAdOx1 nCoV-19) in healthy adults. For TCRbeta chain sequencing, PBMC samples from trial participants were taken at day 0 and at day 28 after the second dose. The CDR3 regions of human TCRbeta chains were analyzed by immunosequencing. On the authors' methods: Repertoire TCRs were matched against a reference library of SARS-CoV-2-specific TCRs generated with the MIRA antigen-specificity platform. Breadth was defined as the fraction of unique TCRs that were SARS-CoV-2-associated, and depth was defined as the fraction of total T cells that were SARS-CoV-2-associated. Using the MIRA data, each spike-specific TCR was mapped to the spike region that the TCR reacts to and placed in a CD4 or CD8 class. Log10-transformed breadth and depth values were compared by one-way ANOVA with Sidak's multiple comparisons tests. In TCRdb, the immuneACCESS table is reduced to in-frame sequences with V and J assigned. These tables do not hold every clone; where another copy was compared, an unresolved V gene accounts for under half, and the others remain unexplained. From that table come the V and J calls and clone size; the DNA was used to work out D and trimming. Within this sample are under 200,000 clones, with approximately 92% of them counted one time only. Approximately 4% of the sample lies in the top ten.

This material consisted of peripheral blood, taken 28 days after the second dose of the MenACWY control vaccine. The receptor was isolated from an adult who received the MenACWY meningococcal vaccine as a control.

This receptor carries the CDR3 CASSPSPGSYEQYF. The nucleotide sequence reads TGTGCCAGCTCACCTAGCCCCGGGTCCTACGAGCAGTACTTC. This receptor chain uses TRBV18 and TRBJ2-7; too little of a D gene remains to name it. CDR1 and CDR2 (KGHSH, LQKENI) derive from the germline V gene. From its cysteine to its phenylalanine, the CDR3 spans 14 amino acids. The retained sequence is limited to the CDR3, 42 bases, with the frame set at the first base. Between the V and J ends, shortened by 3 bases and 1 base respectively, the junction contains 10 bases.